This TCR beta chain was obtained from a study of regulatory T cells in long-lasting Graves disease. Regarding time point: persistent/refractory GD, antithyroid drugs over 5 years with positive TRAb. The TCR library used RNA extracted from PBMCs. Study-level results: The small sample size may have reduced accuracy. Those with persistent Graves' had less TCR diversity than newly diagnosed patients. There were preferences for TRBV28, TRBJ1-2 and TRBJ2-5 in persistent disease.

CDR3-region Arm-PCR and iRepertoire HTBI primers produced the TCR beta libraries. TCRdb reprocessed the multiplex PCR reads with MiXCR, giving one entry per CDR3 protein. The sample records about 460,000 distinct CDR3 sequences, about 20% being singletons. The V gene lost 10 bases and the J gene lost 2 bases, with 15 bases spanning the gap. CDR1 and CDR2 from the germline V gene are SGHAT and FQNNGV. This CDR3 is built from 13 residues. This clonotype was counted at least ten times. Its specificity is not known. This clonotype originated in a female donor with Graves disease. The source was peripheral blood mononuclear cells (PBMCs), collected when the disease was refractory, from a patient treated with antithyroid drugs. The rearrangement joins TRBV11-2 to TRBJ2-7, with a possible D match to TRBD2 (5 bases). CDR3 coding DNA: TGTGCCACTACGAAGGCGGGCCCCTACGAGCAGTACTTC. This translates into CATTKAGPYEQYF.